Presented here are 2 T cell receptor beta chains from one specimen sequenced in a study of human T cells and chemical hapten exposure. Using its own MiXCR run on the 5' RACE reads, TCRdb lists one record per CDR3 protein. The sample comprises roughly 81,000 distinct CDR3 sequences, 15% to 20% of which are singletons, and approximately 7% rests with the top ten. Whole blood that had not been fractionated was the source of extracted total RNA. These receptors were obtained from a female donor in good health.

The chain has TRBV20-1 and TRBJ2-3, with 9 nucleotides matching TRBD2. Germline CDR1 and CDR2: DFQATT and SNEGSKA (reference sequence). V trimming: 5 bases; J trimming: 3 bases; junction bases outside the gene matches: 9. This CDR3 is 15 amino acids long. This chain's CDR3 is CSAELSGRLTDTQYF. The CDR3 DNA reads TGCAGTGCTGAGCTCAGCGGGAGGTTAACAGATACGCAGTATTTT.

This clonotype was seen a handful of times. In DNA form, the CDR3 reads TGCGCCAGCAGCTTGGTGGGACAGGGGGACACTGAAGCTTTCTTT. Translation gives CASSLVGQGDTEAFF. This chain connects TRBV5-1 to TRBJ1-1; 11 bases map to TRBD1. The CDR3 loop spans 15 amino acids. The trim removed 0 bases at V and 3 bases at J, leaving 1 base unmatched. Germline V gene data show CDR1 as SGHRS and CDR2 as YFSETQ. The full variable domain, completed using reference TRBV5-1 and TRBJ1-1, is KAGVTQTPRYLIKTRGQQVTLSCSPISGHRSVSWYQQTPGQGLQFLFEYFSETQRNKGNFPGRFSGRQFSNSRSEMNVSTLELGDSALYLCASSLVGQGDTEAFFGQGTRLTVV.